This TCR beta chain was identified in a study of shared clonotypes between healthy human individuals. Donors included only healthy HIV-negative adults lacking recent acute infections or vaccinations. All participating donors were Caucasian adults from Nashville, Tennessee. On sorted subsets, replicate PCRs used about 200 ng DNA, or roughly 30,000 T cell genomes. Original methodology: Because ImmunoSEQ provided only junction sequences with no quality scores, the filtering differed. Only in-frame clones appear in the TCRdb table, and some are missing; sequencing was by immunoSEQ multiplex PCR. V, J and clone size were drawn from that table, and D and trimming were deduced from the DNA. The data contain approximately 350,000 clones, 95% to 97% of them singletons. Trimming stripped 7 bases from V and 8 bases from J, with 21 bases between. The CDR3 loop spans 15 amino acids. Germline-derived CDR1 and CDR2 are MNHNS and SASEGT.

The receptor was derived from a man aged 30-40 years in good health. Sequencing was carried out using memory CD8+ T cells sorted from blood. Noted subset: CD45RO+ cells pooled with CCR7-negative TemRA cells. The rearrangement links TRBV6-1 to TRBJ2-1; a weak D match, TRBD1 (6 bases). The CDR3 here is CASTPAQGPFDEQFF. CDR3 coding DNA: TGTGCCAGCACCCCCGCCCAGGGGCCATTTGATGAGCAGTTCTTC.